A single sample is the source of the 31 T cell receptor beta chains below, sequenced in a study of low-dose radiotherapy and immunotherapy resistance in tumors. Time point of the sample: before trial treatment. With TRAV- and TRBV-specific primers, first-strand cDNA was made, covering the alpha and beta chains. TCR amplification used roughly 21 PCR cycles, a constant-region primer and a V-primer adapter. TCRdb reprocessed the reads via MiXCR and lists one record per CDR3 protein. The data contain more than 70,000 distinct CDR3 sequences, 30% to 40% of them seen just once; the ten biggest clones take up 11%. The source was PBMCs, collected before treatment. Every receptor here comes from a female donor with ovarian cancer.

This clonotype was found many times. The chain links TRBV28 to TRBJ1-5, with a possible D match to TRBD1 (6 bases). The CDR3 is made up of 13 amino acids. V was pared by 9 bases and J by 0 bases, with 9 bases between. CDR1 and CDR2 (germline): MDHEN, SYDVKM. CDR3 protein: CASQGFSNQPQHF. The CDR3 DNA sequence: TGTGCCAGTCAGGGGTTTAGCAATCAGCCCCAGCATTTT.

The sample holds many counts of this clonotype. This rearrangement joins TRBV19 to TRBJ2-6, with D maybe TRBD1 (5 bases). This CDR3 has 16 residues. Germline-derived CDR1 and CDR2 are LNHDA and SQIVND (reference sequence). V lost 7 bases and J lost 2, with 15 bases in between. The CDR3 DNA reads TGTGCCAGTACCAGGCCCCAGGGCGCTGGGGCCAACGTCCTGACTTTC. Translation gives CASTRPQGAGANVLTF.

This clonotype was seen repeatedly, ten times or more. This sequence joins TRBV28 and TRBJ1-4, with D unresolved. The length of the CDR3 is 14 residues. V lost 8 bases, J lost 5 bases, and 15 bases lay in between. CDR1 and CDR2 (germline): MDHEN, SYDVKM. CDR3 in amino acids: CASASGGPNEKLFF. CDR3 coding DNA: TGTGCCAGCGCTTCGGGCGGGCCAAATGAAAAACTGTTTTTT.

For this clonotype: A far more abundant clone sits one base away, making this likely a read error. V gene TRBV7-2 combines with J gene TRBJ2-7; 9 bases are shared with TRBD1. This CDR3 has 14 amino acids. CDR1 is SGHTA, CDR2 FQGNSA, per germline. The junction had 9 bases not matched to a gene; V was cut back by 5 bases and J by 7 bases. CDR3 in DNA: TGTGCCAGCAGCCCGGGACAGGGTTTGGGAGAGCAGTACTTC. It translates to CASSPGQGLGEQYF.

This clonotype was picked up many times. The chain links TRBV14 to TRBJ2-7; D is uncertain. The germline V gene has CDR1 SGHDN and CDR2 FVKESK. This CDR3 has 11 amino acids. Trimming cost V 2 bases and J 5 bases, with 4 bases left between them. Here the CDR3 DNA reads TGTGCCAGCAGCCAACGGAACGAGCAGTACTTC. It specifies CASSQRNEQYF.

There are many counts of this clonotype. The chain carries TRBV30 and TRBJ1-5; maybe TRBD1 (5 bases). The CDR3 spans 13 residues. Germline lookup yields CDR1 GTSNPN and CDR2 SVGIG (reference sequence). Trimming cost V 1 base and J 5 bases, with 9 bases left between them. CDR3 bases: TGTGCCTGGAGTGAGGACACGGATCAGCCCCAGCATTTT. Its protein product is CAWSEDTDQPQHF. Using reference TRBV30 and TRBJ1-5 for the parts outside the CDR3, the full variable domain is SQTIHQWPATLVQPVGSPLSLECTVEGTSNPNLYWYRQAAGRGLQLLFYSVGIGQISSEVPQNLSASRPQDRQFILSSKKLLLSDSGFYLCAWSEDTDQPQHFGDGTRLSIL.

A single count supports this clonotype. The chain links TRBV5-1 to TRBJ2-5; 9 bases are a match to TRBD2. V was clipped by 5 bases and J by 5 bases; unmatched bases: 7. This CDR3 spans 14 amino acids. Germline CDR1 SGHRS, CDR2 YFSETQ. As DNA, the CDR3 is TGCGCCAGCAGGCCGGGACTAGCTGGGGAGACCCAGTACTTC. Translation gives CASRPGLAGETQYF.

This clonotype was seen only a few times. This chain uses TRBV2 with TRBJ2-4; tentatively, D is TRBD1 or TRBD2 (5 bases each). Trimming cost V 8 bases and J 8 bases, with 13 bases left between them. The germline V gene encodes CDR1 SNHLY and CDR2 FYNNEI. The CDR3 sequence is 12 residues long. This chain's CDR3 is CASGIRGDIQYF. For the CDR3, the DNA is TGTGCCAGCGGGATAAGGGGAGACATTCAGTACTTC. Complete variable domain (other parts from reference TRBV2 and TRBJ2-4): EPEVTQTPSHQVTQMGQEVILRCVPISNHLYFYWYRQILGQKVEFLVSFYNNEISEKSEIFDDQFSVERPDGSNFTLKIRSTKLEDSAMYFCASGIRGDIQYFGAGTRLSVL.

This chain uses TRBV2 with TRBJ2-1; 11 positions agree with TRBD1. The CDR3 totals 15 residues. Looked up from germline, CDR1 is SNHLY and CDR2 is FYNNEI. With 8 bases clipped from V and 7 bases from J, the junction kept 10 bases outside the gene matches. CDR3 sequence: CASGQGASGGNEQFF. The DNA of the CDR3 is TGTGCCAGCGGACAGGGGGCTTCTGGCGGGAATGAGCAGTTCTTC.

This clonotype was seen ten or more times. The chain couples TRBV9 to TRBJ2-7; possibly TRBD1 for D (6 bases). V lost 0 bases and J lost 2, with 9 bases in between. Per germline, CDR1 SGDLS and CDR2 YYNGEE. The CDR3 contains 14 residues. Here the CDR3 DNA reads TGTGCCAGCAGCGTAGAGGACAGCCCCTACGAGCAGTACTTC. It translates to CASSVEDSPYEQYF.

The chain joins TRBV7-2 to TRBJ2-3; 11 bases are shared with TRBD2. CDR1 and CDR2 (germline): SGHTA, FQGNSA. Trimming took 5 bases from V and 4 from J; bases not matched to a gene: 8. The CDR3 extends over 16 amino acids. Here the CDR3 DNA reads TGTGCCAGCAGCAGGGGGACTAGCGGAGGCCCAGATACGCAGTATTTT. Amino acids: CASSRGTSGGPDTQYF.

The chain couples TRBV5-1 to TRBJ2-1; 9 bases fit TRBD2. This CDR3 has 15 amino acids. V lost 2 bases to trimming and J lost 8 bases; unmatched junction nucleotides: 8. CDR1 SGHRS and CDR2 YFSETQ come from the germline V gene. In DNA, the CDR3 is TGCGCCAGCAGCTTTCTGCGGGGGGGCCGGGATGAGCAGTTCTTC. The encoded protein is CASSFLRGGRDEQFF.

This chain uses TRBV7-9 with TRBJ2-1; TRBD2 is a possible D gene (6 bases). The CDR3 is made up of 17 amino acids. The V end lost 3 bases, the J end lost 5 bases, and 20 bases lay between the germline ends. The germline V gene has CDR1 SEHNR and CDR2 FQNEAQ (reference sequence). The CDR3 region is CASSFERGLPRDNEQFF. For the CDR3, the DNA is TGTGCCAGCAGCTTCGAAAGGGGACTCCCACGAGACAATGAGCAGTTCTTC. Drawing the rest from reference TRBV7-9 and TRBJ2-1, the complete variable domain is DTGVSQNPRHKITKRGQNVTFRCDPISEHNRLYWYRQTLGQGPEFLTYFQNEAQLEKSRLLSDRFSAERPKGSFSTLEIQRTEQGDSAMYLCASSFERGLPRDNEQFFGPGTRLTVL.

There are many counts of this clonotype. The CDR3: CASSLEGTGTGELFF. The CDR3 region has the DNA TGTGCCAGCAGCTTAGAAGGGACAGGGACCGGGGAGCTGTTTTTT. The chain couples TRBV7-6 to TRBJ2-2; 9 bases are shared with TRBD1. CDR3 length equals 15 residues. V shed 1 base and J 5 bases; nucleotides not matched to a gene: 2. CDR1 and CDR2 (germline): SGHVS, FNYEAQ.

This clonotype has at least ten counts. The rearrangement joins TRBV5-1 to TRBJ2-7; D possibly corresponds to TRBD1 (5 bases). The length of the CDR3 is 15 residues. Germline CDR1 reads SGHRS; CDR2 reads YFSETQ. The germline V and J ends were trimmed by 0 bases and 3 bases, with 13 bases remaining between them. DNA of the CDR3: TGCGCCAGCAGCTTGGGATCAGGGTCGCTCTACGAGCAGTACTTC. Translation gives CASSLGSGSLYEQYF.

This clonotype showed up just a few times. This sequence is one base from a far larger clone and is likely a read error. The chain has TRBV4-3 and TRBJ1-2, with a weak D call TRBD1 (6 bases). The CDR3 sequence is 15 residues long. The germline gives CDR1 LGHNA, CDR2 YSLEER. The CDR3 reads CASSQPDRSNYGYAF. CDR3 nucleotides: TGCGCCAGCAGCCAGCCGGACAGATCTAACTATGGCTACGCCTTC.

This clonotype was counted ten times or more. V is TRBV29-1 and J is TRBJ1-2, with 9 bases fitting TRBD1. This CDR3 region has 14 residues. Germline CDR1 is SQVTM and CDR2 is ANQGSEA. With V trimmed by 6 bases and J by 2 bases, 7 bases remained unmatched. Here the CDR3 DNA reads TGCAGCGTCCGGACAGGGGTGGCCAACTATGGCTACACCTTC. Translation gives CSVRTGVANYGYTF. Complete variable domain (other parts from reference TRBV29-1 and TRBJ1-2): SAVISQKPSRDICQRGTSLTIQCQVDSQVTMMFWYRQQPGQSLTLIATANQGSEATYESGFVIDKFPISRPNLTFSTLTVSNMSPEDSSIYLCSVRTGVANYGYTFGSGTRLTVV.

In its sample, this clonotype was seen many times. The genes are TRBV28 and TRBJ2-1; 7 nucleotides align to TRBD2. Trimming removed 4 bases from V and 3 bases from J; junction bases left unmatched: 15. The CDR3 length is 18 residues. CDR1 MDHEN and CDR2 SYDVKM come from the germline V gene. The CDR3 protein is CASSSLEYREVVYNEQFF. The CDR3 DNA is TGTGCCAGCAGTTCCCTTGAATACCGGGAGGTTGTCTACAATGAGCAGTTCTTC.

This clonotype came up once. The chain uses TRBV27 and TRBJ2-1, with D unresolved. This CDR3 is 14 amino acids long. Germline loops: CDR1 MNHEY, CDR2 SMNVEV (reference sequence). The V end was cut by 3 bases, the J end by 6 bases, with 12 bases between. As DNA, the CDR3 is TGTGCCAGCAGTTTGACGCATGTATCCAATGAGCAGTTCTTC. Its translation: CASSLTHVSNEQFF.

Many counts were recorded for this clonotype. The V and J genes are TRBV2 and TRBJ1-2, with D maybe TRBD1 (5 bases). This CDR3 contains 13 residues. CDR1 SNHLY and CDR2 FYNNEI come from the germline V gene. V was clipped by 10 bases and J by 2 bases, with 14 bases between them. CDR3 sequence: CATLMGRNYGYTF. DNA for the CDR3: TGTGCCACCCTCATGGGGCGGAACTATGGCTACACCTTC.

This clonotype came up many times. The chain recombines TRBV20-1 with TRBJ2-7; D is perhaps TRBD1 (7 bases). Germline V CDR1 and CDR2: DFQATT, SNEGSKA (reference sequence). The ends were cut back, 6 bases at V and 2 bases at J, with 11 bases in the middle. The CDR3 has 12 residues. The chain's CDR3 is CSAEGTAYEQYF. CDR3 DNA sequence: TGCAGTGCGGAGGGGACAGCCTACGAGCAGTACTTC.

On this clonotype itself: This likely came from a read error, as a far larger clone is one base away. The chain combines TRBV6-1 with TRBJ2-1, with D possibly being TRBD2 (6 bases). Trimming took off 6 bases at V and 13 bases at J, with 25 bases between the two ends. The CDR3 extends over 15 amino acids. The V gene's germline CDR1 is MNHNS and CDR2 SASEGT. CDR3 sequence: CASSREPGIVQTQFF. The CDR3 DNA follows: TGTGCCAGCAGCCGGGAGCCGGGGATCGTGCAGACCCAGTTCTTC.

The sample holds many counts of this clonotype. This chain uses TRBV11-3 with TRBJ2-1, with D possibly TRBD1 on 5 matching bases. Trimming pared 5 bases from V and 5 bases from J, leaving 10 bases between. CDR3 length equals 13 residues. The V gene's germline CDR1 is SGHNT and CDR2 YENEEA. CDR3 DNA: TGTGCCAGCAGCATCCGACAGCACAATGAGCAGTTCTTC. Translated, it gives CASSIRQHNEQFF.

Many counts were recorded for this clonotype. The chain joins TRBV9 to TRBJ2-2, with TRBD2 identical over 7 bases. J lost 3 bases, V lost 7 bases, and 12 bases had no gene match. CDR1 is SGDLS and CDR2 is YYNGEE in the germline V gene. The CDR3 covers 16 residues. Written as DNA, the CDR3 is TGTGCCAGCGCCATAGGGGAGGGCCTCGACACCGGGGAGCTGTTTTTT. Translation gives CASAIGEGLDTGELFF.

This clonotype was detected many times. V and J are TRBV28 and TRBJ2-7; TRBD2 agrees at 10 bases. Trimming cost V 3 bases and J 3 bases; bases outside gene matches: 2. The CDR3 has 14 amino acids. The germline V gene encodes CDR1 MDHEN and CDR2 SYDVKM. The chain's CDR3 is CASSLGLAIYEQYF. CDR3 nucleotides: TGTGCCAGCAGTTTGGGACTAGCGATCTACGAGCAGTACTTC.

The chain combines TRBV11-2 with TRBJ1-4; maybe TRBD1 (5 bases). Deletions cut 9 bases from V and 1 base from J, with 12 bases between. CDR1 and CDR2 from the germline V gene are SGHAT and FQNNGV. This CDR3 is 14 amino acids long. CDR3 region: CASSPGGTNEKLFF. The CDR3 coding sequence is TGTGCCAGTAGTCCGGGGGGAACTAATGAAAAACTGTTTTTT.

In its sample, this clonotype was seen many times. The junction and the germline gene differ at one end; a read error may be behind it. The gene calls are TRBV5-4 and TRBJ2-2; D remains ambiguous. The CDR3 consists of 14 residues. Germline CDR1 reads SGHNT; CDR2 reads YYREEE (reference sequence). In DNA, the CDR3 is TGCGCCAGCAGCTTGCCGGCGAACACCGGGGAGCTGTTTTTT. It encodes CASSLPANTGELFF.

Details on this clonotype: This sequence is one base from a far larger clone and is likely a read error. The chain has TRBV7-2 and TRBJ1-2; TRBD1 matches at 7 bases. Trimming at V came to 3 bases and at J to 4 bases, leaving 2 bases not matched to a gene. The CDR3 extends over 13 amino acids. CDR1 SGHTA and CDR2 FQGNSA come from the germline V gene. This CDR3 reads CASSFQGGYGYTF. CDR3 nucleotide sequence: TGTGCCAGCAGCTTTCAGGGGGGCTATGGCTACACCTTC.

Only a few counts were recorded for this clonotype. The chain couples TRBV20-1 to TRBJ1-1, with D perhaps matching TRBD1 (6 bases). Germline loops: CDR1 DFQATT, CDR2 SNEGSKA (reference sequence). This CDR3 spans 14 amino acids. V was shortened by 4 bases and J by 0 bases, with 12 bases between the two germline ends. Here the CDR3 reads CSANQQGLNTEAFF. The CDR3 DNA is TGCAGTGCTAACCAACAGGGATTGAACACTGAAGCTTTCTTT.

The chain uses TRBV28 and TRBJ1-3; no reliable D call. Trimming took 10 bases from V and 0 from J, leaving 19 bases between them. Germline V lookup: CDR1 MDHEN, CDR2 SYDVKM. The CDR3 is 16 residues long. The CDR3 loop reads CATTFPGNPSGNTIYF. The CDR3 DNA is TGTGCCACCACCTTTCCAGGCAACCCCTCTGGAAACACCATATATTTT.

This clonotype was seen many times. The gene calls are TRBV12-5 and TRBJ1-3, with D perhaps matching TRBD1 (5 bases). This CDR3 has 15 residues. V shed 3 bases and J shed 0 bases, with 9 bases lying between them. CDR1 LGHNT and CDR2 FRNRAP come from the germline V gene. The CDR3 loop reads CASGLGVTSGNTIYF. CDR3 sequence (DNA): TGTGCTAGTGGTTTAGGGGTTACCTCTGGAAACACCATATATTTT.